The source of this T cell receptor (beta chain) is a study of blood T cells in healthy people across ages. Primers used in a second PCR of roughly 6 to 12 cycles were a sample-barcoded 5' primer and a J-beta primer mix. Per-sample output comprised a minimum of 3 million paired-end reads containing CDR3. TCRdb used MiXCR to reprocess the 5' RACE reads, holding one entry per CDR3 protein. The repertoire holds roughly 550,000 distinct CDR3 sequences, with 24% as singletons. Germline lookup yields CDR1 LGHDT and CDR2 YNNKEL (reference sequence). CDR3 length equals 17 residues. With 4 bases clipped from V and 2 bases from J, the junction kept 13 bases outside the gene matches. This sample also appeared in a second study, on T cells of mothers and their children.

This rearrangement joins TRBV3-1 to TRBJ2-7, with 8 nucleotides matching TRBD1. The TCR originated in a boy aged 5-17 years in good health. Sequences were obtained from blood. DNA for the CDR3: TGTGCCAGCAGCCCATTTATGAGGGGACAGGAGACCTACGAGCAGTACTTC. Translated, it gives CASSPFMRGQETYEQYF.